Listed below are T cell receptor beta chains from one sample, sequenced in a study of cytomegalovirus exposure and HLA in healthy donors. TCRdb keeps only in-frame clones here, not all; method: immunoSEQ multiplex PCR. The sample lists around 130,000 clones, more than 55% occurring once. The sample consisted of PBMCs. These receptors were taken from a woman aged 55-75 years in good health and CMV-seronegative. CDR3s leave out the opening cysteine and the closing phenylalanine or tryptophan.

V	J	CDR3
TRBV5-1	TRBJ2-7	ASSFATGSYEQY
TRBV7-3	TRBJ2-5	ASSFAPGAGETQY
TRBV11-3	TRBJ2-2	ASSRIGETGELF
TRBV15	TRBJ2-1	ATSRDRHRGHEQF
TRBV10-3	TRBJ1-1	AISESSGTGEAF
TRBV29-1	TRBJ1-1	SVEYLGGSEAF
TRBV5-1	TRBJ2-3	ASRGLAGLTDTQY
TRBV5-1	TRBJ2-2	ASSPWTSGGTGELF
TRBV5-1	TRBJ2-1	ASSLGTSRHNEQF
TRBV7-2	TRBJ2-2	ASSFQSTGELF
TRBV28	TRBJ2-1	ASSFTLAGVGEQF
TRBV7-8	TRBJ2-5	ASSLSDFRGTQY
TRBV19	TRBJ2-3	ASSPTSGGPADTQY
TRBV11-2	TRBJ2-5	ASNSPGRGQTQY
TRBV6-5	TRBJ2-7	ASSPRQGASYEQY
TRBV5-1	TRBJ2-3	ASSRGDRVRDTQY
TRBV7-8	TRBJ1-4	ASSLGRRVPATNEKLF
TRBV10-3	TRBJ2-7	AISESRRERTYEQY
TRBV6-4	TRBJ2-3	ASSEWLAGGGDTQY
TRBV5-6	TRBJ1-5	ASSLGTGGGGQPQH
TRBV7-9	TRBJ1-5	ASSLGGTGVDSNQPQH
TRBV29-1	TRBJ2-3	SVDGLAGTPSTDTQY